Below, 3 T cell receptor beta chains from the same sample are listed, as sequenced in a study of blood T cell repertoires in COVID-19. This table comes from immunoSEQ multiplex PCR, and its TCRdb copy is limited to in-frame clones, with some not included. The table records fewer than 250,000 clones, approximately 82% of them present only once. The source material was peripheral blood. The receptors originated from a man aged 45-65 years with active or convalescent COVID-19.

The chain carries TRBV6-4 and TRBJ2-4, with 7 bases identical to TRBD2. CDR3 length equals 16 residues. CDR1 is MRHNA, CDR2 SNTAGT, per germline. Trimming cost V 8 bases and J 5 bases; bases outside gene matches: 15. The chain's CDR3 is CASLPISGTPENIQYF. The CDR3 DNA sequence: TGTGCCAGCCTCCCCATCAGCGGGACGCCAGAAAACATTCAGTACTTC.

The J gene is TRBJ2-5, the V gene TRBV6-5, with a possible D match to TRBD2 (6 bases). Germline-derived CDR1 and CDR2 are MNHEY and SVGAGI. V was shortened by 2 bases and J by 0 bases, with 13 bases between the two germline ends. CDR3 length: 16 amino acids. CDR3 in DNA: TGTGCCAGCAGTTACCCGCGGGGCACAAACCAAGAGACCCAGTACTTC. Amino acid sequence: CASSYPRGTNQETQYF.

The chain links TRBV6-5 to TRBJ2-3; tentatively, D is TRBD2 (5 bases). Trimming left V 5 bases short and J 5 bases short, with 8 bases between. CDR3 length: 12 residues. The V gene's germline CDR1 is MNHEY and CDR2 SVGAGI. In DNA form, the CDR3 reads TGTGCCAGCAGTAAGGGAGTAGATACGCAGTATTTT. This encodes CASSKGVDTQYF.